This T cell receptor (beta chain) comes out of a study of regulatory T cells in long-lasting Graves disease. Time point denoted: newly diagnosed GD, antithyroid drugs for less than 3 months. Extracted PBMC RNA gave rise to the TCR library. This clonotype came up a few times. Its matching antigen is unknown. Study findings and constraints: The study found TRBV28, TRBJ1-2 and TRBJ2-5 favored in persistent disease. Clonotypes that were public and shared totalled 2,741 in persistent patients versus over 800 in new patients.

After removal of 6 bases from V and 1 base from J, the junction contained 7 bases not matched to a gene. The CDR3 has 15 residues. In germline, CDR1 is LNHDA, CDR2 SQIVND (reference sequence). Construction of the TCR beta libraries employed iRepertoire HTBI primers in conjunction with Arm-PCR of CDR3 regions. Each CDR3 protein is one row after TCRdb ran MiXCR on the multiplex PCR reads. The profile shows about 420,000 distinct CDR3 sequences, less than 20% of them singletons. This sample was shared with a second study, whose subject was T cells in Graves' hyperthyroidism and ophthalmopathy. From that report: Participants, patients aged 18 to 65, had newly diagnosed hyperthyroidism with a duration under 2 months. The HTBI primer set was used in a first-round RT-PCR of the TCR CDR3.

Material: peripheral blood mononuclear cells (PBMCs), obtained at new diagnosis, from a patient treated with antithyroid drugs. This chain links TRBV19 with TRBJ2-3, with 7 bases aligning to TRBD1. This clonotype was sampled from a woman aged 18-29 years with Graves disease. This CDR3 reads CASRKNTGGTDTQYF. In nucleotides, the CDR3 is TGTGCCAGTAGGAAAAACACAGGGGGCACAGATACGCAGTATTTT.